The rows below give T cell receptor beta chains drawn from one sample of a study of human T cells and chemical hapten exposure. TCRdb called the RACE reads again in MiXCR, with one record for every CDR3 protein. The data show about 84,000 distinct CDR3 sequences, with about 10% seen just once and roughly 5% held by the top ten. This sample comprised whole blood, obtained in connection with sensitization to the hapten diphenylcyclopropenone (DPC). These TCRs come from a woman between 45 and 65 years old with alopecia areata. Some clones in this sample may be carry-over from other donors' samples. Both conserved end residues are part of each CDR3. D genes are given only for firm matches. Clone size is not always given. Where it is, it says once, few, many or a class for expanded clones.

abundance	j_gene	len	d_gene	v_gene	CDR3aa	CDR3nt
many	TRBJ1-1	15	.	TRBV7-8	CASSFRGGPNTEAFF	TGTGCCAGCAGCTTCCGGGGGGGCCCGAACACTGAAGCTTTCTTT
many	TRBJ2-1	15	.	TRBV11-2	CASSFLGFSYNEQFF	TGTGCCAGCAGCTTTTTAGGGTTCTCCTACAATGAGCAGTTCTTC
many	TRBJ2-7	15	.	TRBV7-6	CASSLISLSAGEQYF	TGTGCCAGCAGCTTAATTTCTTTGTCGGCGGGTGAGCAGTACTTC
few	TRBJ2-2	11	.	TRBV29-1	CSAMNTGELFF	TGCAGCGCAATGAACACCGGGGAGCTGTTTTTT
few	TRBJ2-7	13	.	TRBV2	CASLTQGRYEQYF	TGTGCCAGCTTAACTCAGGGACGTTACGAGCAGTACTTC
.	TRBJ1-1	12	TRBD1	TRBV29-1	CSWTGTNTEAFF	TGCAGTTGGACAGGGACGAACACTGAAGCTTTCTTT
many	TRBJ1-3	13	.	TRBV29-1	CSVEGGTGNTIYF	TGCAGCGTTGAAGGGGGAACTGGAAACACCATATATTTT
few	TRBJ2-2	15	TRBD1	TRBV7-9	CASSGQGAWTGELFF	TGTGCCAGCAGCGGACAGGGGGCTTGGACCGGGGAGCTGTTTTTT
many	TRBJ2-1	13	TRBD2	TRBV7-6	CASSIRTSGKVHF	TGTGCCAGCAGCATCCGGACTAGCGGGAAGGTACACTTC
many	TRBJ2-7	15	TRBD1	TRBV12-3/TRBV12-4	CASSQGGTGGSEQYF	TGTGCCAGCAGTCAAGGGGGGACAGGGGGCTCCGAGCAGTACTTC
many	TRBJ2-2	17	.	TRBV4-1	CASSQDYGGGKTGELFF	TGCGCCAGCAGCCAAGATTACGGCGGCGGGAAGACCGGGGAGCTGTTTTTT
.	TRBJ2-7	15	TRBD1	TRBV15	CATSRGADRVDEQYF	TGTGCCACCAGCAGAGGTGCGGACAGGGTGGACGAGCAGTACTTC
few	TRBJ2-5	14	.	TRBV27	CASSPVANQETQYF	TGTGCCAGCAGCCCCGTGGCAAACCAAGAGACCCAGTACTTC
few	TRBJ2-3	13	.	TRBV9	CASSVVRSDTQYF	TGTGCCAGCAGCGTAGTAAGGTCAGATACGCAGTATTTT
few	TRBJ2-3	14	TRBD2	TRBV7-2	CASRPSGSTDTQYF	TGTGCCAGCCGTCCTAGCGGCAGCACAGATACGCAGTATTTT
.	TRBJ1-5	17	.	TRBV19	CASSAVGMRNSNQPQHF	TGTGCCAGTAGTGCCGTCGGTATGCGTAATAGCAATCAGCCCCAGCATTTT
many	TRBJ2-1	15	.	TRBV14	CASSQDETNWNEQFF	TGTGCCAGCAGCCAAGATGAGACAAACTGGAATGAGCAGTTCTTC
many	TRBJ1-1	16	.	TRBV5-1	CASSKTRGNMNTEAFF	TGCGCCAGCAGCAAGACCAGGGGTAACATGAACACTGAAGCTTTCTTT